These 27 T cell receptor beta chains were all obtained from the same sample, sequenced in a study of regulatory T cells in long-lasting Graves disease. The time point is: persistent/refractory GD, antithyroid drugs over 5 years with positive TRAb. There was RNA extracted from PBMCs, and the TCR library was made from it. Researchers made TCR beta libraries by using iRepertoire HTBI primers and running Arm-PCR on CDR3 regions. TCRdb re-analysed the multiplex PCR reads in MiXCR, keeping a single row per CDR3 protein. The table lists over 650,000 distinct CDR3 sequences, about 30% of them singletons. This sample comprised peripheral blood mononuclear cells (PBMCs), obtained when the disease was refractory, from a patient treated with antithyroid drugs. The source of these receptors is a female donor with Graves disease.

In DNA, the CDR3 is TGCGCCAGCAGCTTGGGGGGCCTAACCTCGACTGAAGCTTTCTTT. This gives the protein CASSLGGLTSTEAFF. The chain joins TRBV5-1 to TRBJ1-1, with D possibly TRBD1 on 5 matching bases. V lost 0 bases and J 5 bases, leaving 14 bases between the germline ends. CDR1 and CDR2 from the germline V gene are SGHRS and YFSETQ. The CDR3 runs 15 residues.

This clonotype was detected only a few times. The gene calls are TRBV5-5 and TRBJ1-1; no clear D. V shed 1 base and J shed 7 bases, with 17 bases lying between them. The CDR3 has 15 amino acids. Germline-derived CDR1 and CDR2 are SGHKS and YYEKEE (reference sequence). CDR3 protein: CASSLWSRNRGEAFF. Written as DNA, the CDR3 is TGTGCCAGCAGCTTGTGGAGCAGGAATAGAGGTGAAGCTTTCTTT.

The chain joins TRBV6-5 to TRBJ1-2, with a weak D call TRBD1 (6 bases). Germline V gene data show CDR1 as MNHEY and CDR2 as SVGAGI. Trimming took off 2 bases at V and 2 bases at J, with 12 bases between the two ends. The CDR3 is made up of 15 amino acids. The CDR3 DNA is TGTGCCAGCAGTTACCAACAGGGCGGAAACTATGGCTACACCTTC. Protein sequence: CASSYQQGGNYGYTF.

The V gene is TRBV20-1, the J gene TRBJ2-1, with a tentative D call TRBD1 (7 bases). The V gene lost 0 bases and the J gene lost 4 bases, with 19 bases spanning the gap. This CDR3 contains 17 residues. The germline CDR1 and CDR2 sequences are DFQATT and SNEGSKA (reference sequence). CDR3: CSAREGTDRVKYNEQFF. The CDR3 DNA follows: TGCAGTGCTAGAGAGGGGACTGACAGGGTAAAATACAATGAGCAGTTCTTC.

This rearrangement joins TRBV10-3 to TRBJ2-2; 16 nucleotides line up with TRBD2. After removal of 10 bases from V and 1 base from J, the junction contained 9 bases not matched to a gene. The germline V gene encodes CDR1 ENHRY and CDR2 SYGVKD. CDR3 length: 18 amino acids. In nucleotides, the CDR3 is TGTGCCACCGCGCCGGGACTAGCGGGAGGGGGGAACACCGGGGAGCTGTTTTTT. This codes for CATAPGLAGGGNTGELFF.

This clonotype was seen at least ten times. V usage is TRBV9 and J usage is TRBJ1-2, with TRBD1 matching over 7 bases. CDR1 and CDR2 (germline): SGDLS, YYNGEE. The CDR3 loop spans 14 amino acids. V was clipped by 4 bases and J by 4 bases; unmatched bases: 7. CDR3 loop: CASSPDRVGYGYTF. The CDR3 DNA reads TGTGCCAGCAGCCCCGACAGGGTAGGCTATGGCTACACCTTC.

This clonotype was observed a handful of times. This chain joins TRBV11-2 and TRBJ2-7; TRBD1 aligns across 8 bases. J gave up 0 bases and V 5 bases, and 9 bases lay outside the gene matches. Germline V CDR1 and CDR2: SGHAT, FQNNGV. The CDR3 runs to 16 residues. The CDR3 spells CASSINTGGSSYEQYF. Written as DNA, the CDR3 is TGTGCCAGCAGCATAAACACAGGGGGATCCTCCTACGAGCAGTACTTC. Combining the CDR3 with reference TRBV11-2 and TRBJ2-7 gives the whole variable domain EAGVAQSPRYKIIEKRQSVAFWCNPISGHATLYWYQQILGQGPKLLIQFQNNGVVDDSQLPKDRFSAERLKGVDSTLKIQPAKLEDSAVYLCASSINTGGSSYEQYFGPGTRLTVT.

V and J are TRBV29-1 and TRBJ2-4; the D gene is possibly TRBD1 (5 bases). Germline assignment: CDR1 SQVTM and CDR2 ANQGSEA. The V end lost 1 base, the J end lost 4 bases, and 8 bases lay between the germline ends. This CDR3 region has 13 residues. The CDR3 nucleotides read TGCAGCGTTGAAGGCCAGGGTAAAAACATTCAGTACTTC. Amino acids: CSVEGQGKNIQYF.

This clonotype has a handful of counts. This chain links TRBV14 with TRBJ1-3; 8 positions agree with TRBD1. The germline V gene has CDR1 SGHDN and CDR2 FVKESK. This CDR3 region has 16 residues. The V gene end was trimmed by 0 bases and the J gene end by 4 bases; junction bases not matched to a gene: 5. Written as DNA, the CDR3 is TGTGCCAGCAGCCAAGATTTGGGACAGGTCGGAAACACCATATATTTT. This gives the protein CASSQDLGQVGNTIYF.

This clonotype occurred many times. The V call is TRBV28, the J call TRBJ2-7, with D possibly matching TRBD2 (6 bases). This CDR3 spans 15 amino acids. Per the germline V gene, CDR1 is MDHEN and CDR2 is SYDVKM. Deletions cut 4 bases from V and 2 bases from J, with 15 bases between. In DNA, the CDR3 is TGTGCCAGCAGTTCCACGACGGGAGAGGCCTACGAGCAGTACTTC. Encoded protein: CASSSTTGEAYEQYF.

This clonotype was recorded a few times. The chain carries TRBV28 and TRBJ1-5, with D uncertain. CDR1 MDHEN and CDR2 SYDVKM come from the germline V gene. Trimming took off 6 bases at V and 7 bases at J, with 13 bases between the two ends. This CDR3 comprises 13 residues. The CDR3 sequence is CASSRKPQQPQHF. The CDR3, as DNA: TGTGCCAGCAGCAGGAAACCTCAACAGCCCCAGCATTTT.

Remarks on this clonotype: A clone one base away is much larger, so this may be a read error. This chain links TRBV12-3 or TRBV12-4 with TRBJ1-4; the match to TRBD1 covers 7 bases. The CDR3 has 15 residues. For the CDR3, the DNA is TGTGCCAGCATGAGGATCGGGGACAGAGGTGAAAAACTGTCTTTT. It is translated as CASMRIGDRGEKLSF.

This clonotype was observed a few times. V and J are TRBV18 and TRBJ2-7, with TRBD2 as a possible D gene (5 bases). The V gene's germline CDR1 is KGHSH and CDR2 LQKENI. V lost 0 bases, J lost 5 bases, and 5 bases lay in between. The CDR3 totals 12 residues. The CDR3 region has the DNA TGTGCCAGCTCACCACCCGGGGACGAGCAGTACTTC. Translation: CASSPPGDEQYF.

The chain combines TRBV28 with TRBJ1-5; a weak D match, TRBD1 (6 bases). Germline-derived CDR1 and CDR2 are MDHEN and SYDVKM. The CDR3 consists of 16 residues. Trimming took 5 bases from V and 4 from J, leaving 18 bases between them. CDR3 DNA: TGTGCCAGCAGTCCCTTCTTCAGGGGAGCAAATCAGCCCCAGCATTTT. This codes for CASSPFFRGANQPQHF.

The chain carries TRBV29-1 and TRBJ2-7, with D perhaps being TRBD1 or TRBD2 (5 bases each). Germline loops: CDR1 SQVTM, CDR2 ANQGSEA. The CDR3 has 11 amino acids. Trimming cost V 4 bases and J 6 bases, with 10 bases left between them. The CDR3: CSVAGGSEQYF. As DNA, the CDR3 is TGCAGCGTTGCTGGGGGTAGCGAGCAGTACTTC.

The sample holds a few counts of this clonotype. This chain uses TRBV27 with TRBJ2-7, with TRBD2 matching over 11 bases. The CDR3 has 14 amino acids. In germline, CDR1 is MNHEY, CDR2 SMNVEV (reference sequence). V shed 8 bases, J shed 1 base, and the junction held 4 bases outside the gene matches. The CDR3 sequence is CASFGLAGSYEQYF. DNA for the CDR3: TGTGCCAGCTTTGGACTAGCGGGTTCCTACGAGCAGTACTTC.

This clonotype was counted only a few times. The V and J genes are TRBV6-1 and TRBJ1-4; 7 bases align to TRBD1. Trimming removed 6 bases from V and 8 bases from J; junction bases left unmatched: 9. From germline, CDR1 is MNHNS and CDR2 SASEGT. This CDR3 spans 14 amino acids. The CDR3 DNA reads as TGTGCCAGCAGACCGGGACAGTTCGAGGAAAAACTGTTTTTT. Protein product: CASRPGQFEEKLFF.

CDR3 protein: CASSLAGRGGGQPQHF. The CDR3 nucleotides read TGTGCCAGCAGTTTAGCGGGCAGGGGGGGAGGTCAGCCCCAGCATTTT. The chain has TRBV12-3 or TRBV12-4 and TRBJ1-5; 7 bases line up with TRBD1. The CDR3 runs to 16 residues. The junction had 8 bases not matched to a gene; V was cut back by 0 bases and J by 6 bases.

The chain carries TRBV19 and TRBJ1-2; D ambiguous. Germline V gene lookup returns CDR1 LNHDA and CDR2 SQIVND (reference sequence). V was pared by 0 bases and J by 2 bases, with 4 bases between. The CDR3 length is 13 residues. CDR3 residues: CASSIDLNYGYTF. DNA of the CDR3: TGTGCCAGTAGTATAGATTTAAACTATGGCTACACCTTC.

The CDR3 sequence is CAWTKRANSPLHF. DNA of the CDR3: TGTGCCTGGACGAAAAGGGCTAATTCACCCCTCCACTTT. The chain combines TRBV30 with TRBJ1-6; D remains unclear. The V gene's germline CDR1 is GTSNPN and CDR2 SVGIG (reference sequence). This CDR3 comprises 13 residues. Deletions cut 4 bases from V and 6 bases from J, with 10 bases between.

This sequence joins TRBV27 and TRBJ2-5, with 10 bases fitting TRBD1. CDR3 length equals 17 residues. The germline V gene has CDR1 MNHEY and CDR2 SMNVEV (reference sequence). V was clipped by 0 bases and J by 5 bases; unmatched bases: 9. CDR3: CASSLSPGQGWGETQYF. CDR3 in DNA: TGTGCCAGCAGTTTATCCCCGGGACAGGGGTGGGGGGAGACCCAGTACTTC.

In its sample, this clonotype was seen a few times. The chain joins TRBV5-4 to TRBJ2-5; 12 bases fit TRBD2. V shed 7 bases and J 6 bases; nucleotides not matched to a gene: 16. Germline assignment: CDR1 SGHNT and CDR2 YYREEE (reference sequence). The CDR3 is made up of 17 amino acids. The CDR3 region is CASGTIGLAGLGKTQYF. The CDR3 DNA reads as TGTGCCAGCGGGACAATAGGACTAGCGGGATTGGGAAAGACCCAGTACTTC.

This clonotype was seen many times. The CDR3 DNA reads as TGCGCCAGCACTCCTGGGGACAGGGCATCGGCTGAAGCTTTCTTT. It is translated as CASTPGDRASAEAFF. The chain combines TRBV5-1 with TRBJ1-1; 9 bases align to TRBD1. Germline loops: CDR1 SGHRS, CDR2 YFSETQ. The CDR3 has 15 amino acids. Trimming cost V 6 bases and J 6 bases; bases outside gene matches: 12. The full variable domain, in which reference TRBV5-1 and TRBJ1-1 provide the parts outside the CDR3, is KAGVTQTPRYLIKTRGQQVTLSCSPISGHRSVSWYQQTPGQGLQFLFEYFSETQRNKGNFPGRFSGRQFSNSRSEMNVSTLELGDSALYLCASTPGDRASAEAFFGQGTRLTVV.

This clonotype was counted ten times or more. The chain combines TRBV28 with TRBJ1-6; unclear D gene. The CDR3 is 15 residues long. V lost 8 bases to trimming and J lost 0 bases, with 11 bases between them. Germline CDR1 is MDHEN and CDR2 is SYDVKM. In DNA form, the CDR3 reads TGTGCCAGCCCCCCAAGGAGCTCCTATAATTCACCCCTCCACTTT. Its protein product is CASPPRSSYNSPLHF.

In its sample, this clonotype was seen a few times. The chain combines TRBV5-1 with TRBJ1-1; 9 bases align to TRBD1. J gave up 9 bases and V 0 bases, and 12 bases lay outside the gene matches. The CDR3 covers 16 residues. Germline-derived CDR1 and CDR2 are SGHRS and YFSETQ. CDR3 nucleotide sequence: TGCGCCAGCAGCTTGGGGGGACAGGGCCCCCCCGGGAAAGCTTTCTTT. This sequence encodes CASSLGGQGPPGKAFF. Complete variable domain (other parts from reference TRBV5-1 and TRBJ1-1): KAGVTQTPRYLIKTRGQQVTLSCSPISGHRSVSWYQQTPGQGLQFLFEYFSETQRNKGNFPGRFSGRQFSNSRSEMNVSTLELGDSALYLCASSLGGQGPPGKAFFGQGTRLTVV.

Comments on this clonotype: Since a far larger clone is one base different, this is likely a read error. This chain links TRBV6-2 or TRBV6-3 with TRBJ1-1; possible D gene TRBD1, 6 bases. The length of the CDR3 is 14 residues. Trimming stripped 4 bases from V and 1 base from J, with 10 bases between. The germline gives CDR1 MNHEY, CDR2 SVGEGT. The CDR3 DNA sequence: TGTGCCAGCAGTTGGGGGGCGCCGAACACTGAAGCTTTCTTT. It codes for CASSWGAPNTEAFF.

The chain couples TRBV7-6 to TRBJ2-5, with a possible D match to TRBD2 (7 bases). This CDR3 region has 14 residues. V lost 1 base and J 7 bases, leaving 13 bases between the germline ends. Germline V gene data show CDR1 as SGHVS and CDR2 as FNYEAQ. The CDR3 DNA sequence: TGTGCCAGCAGCTTAGAAGCGGGACATAGGACCCAGTACTTC. It specifies CASSLEAGHRTQYF.